This TCR beta chain was sequenced in a study of blood T cell repertoires in COVID-19. Overall study: Samples of COVID-19 (acute and convalescent) were obtained from the United States, Italy and Spain. In each case, the material was cDNA or gDNA derived from T cells, B-cell-depleted T cells, or PBMCs.

This CDR3 spans 17 amino acids. In germline, CDR1 is MNHNS, CDR2 SASEGT. V lost 2 bases, J lost 4 bases, and 20 bases lay in between. Original handling: Nucleated cell number was recorded as an estimate derived from reference gene primer amplification. Sequencing was performed with immunoSEQ multiplex PCR; in TCRdb, only in-frame clones are kept and a portion is missing. Clonal size and the V and J genes are those of that table, whereas D and trimming came from the DNA. The profile shows 200,000 to 300,000 clones, 75% to 90% of them singletons. The chain combines TRBV6-1 with TRBJ1-2, with a tentative D call TRBD1 (6 bases). Sequencing used peripheral blood. The clonotype was recovered from a woman between 40 and 55 years old with acute or convalescent COVID-19. The CDR3 spells CASSENALWTASYGYTF. CDR3 nucleotide sequence: TGTGCCAGCAGTGAAAATGCCCTCTGGACAGCTTCCTATGGCTACACCTTC.